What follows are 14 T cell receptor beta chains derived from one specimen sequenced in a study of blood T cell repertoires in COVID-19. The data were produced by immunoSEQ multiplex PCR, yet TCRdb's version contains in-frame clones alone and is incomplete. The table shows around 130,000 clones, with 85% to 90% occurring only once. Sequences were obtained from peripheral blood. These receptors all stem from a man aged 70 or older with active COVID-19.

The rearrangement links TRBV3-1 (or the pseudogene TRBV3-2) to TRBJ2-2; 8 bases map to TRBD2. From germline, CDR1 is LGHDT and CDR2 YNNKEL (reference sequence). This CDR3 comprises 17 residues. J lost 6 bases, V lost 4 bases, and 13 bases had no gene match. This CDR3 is CASSPYGRARQAGELFF. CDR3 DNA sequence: TGTGCCAGCAGCCCGTACGGGAGGGCTAGGCAGGCCGGGGAGCTGTTTTTT.

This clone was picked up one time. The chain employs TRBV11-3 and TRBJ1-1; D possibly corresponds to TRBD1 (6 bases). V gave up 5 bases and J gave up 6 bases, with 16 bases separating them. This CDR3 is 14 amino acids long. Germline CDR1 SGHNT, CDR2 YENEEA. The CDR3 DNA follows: TGTGCCAGCAGCCCTGGGGGGGCATCGGCTGAAGCTTTCTTT. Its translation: CASSPGGASAEAFF. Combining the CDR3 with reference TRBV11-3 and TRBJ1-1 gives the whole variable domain EAGVVQSPRYKIIEKKQPVAFWCNPISGHNTLYWYLQNLGQGPELLIRYENEEAVDDSQLPKDRFSAERLKGVDSTLKIQPAELGDSAVYLCASSPGGASAEAFFGQGTRLTVV.

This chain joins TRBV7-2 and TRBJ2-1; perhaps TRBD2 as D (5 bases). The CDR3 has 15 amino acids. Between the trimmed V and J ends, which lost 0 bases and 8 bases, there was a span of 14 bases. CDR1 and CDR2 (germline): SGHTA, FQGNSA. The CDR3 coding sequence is TGTGCCAGCAGCTTAGCTACTAGGGTTTCTCATGAGCAGTTCTTC. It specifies CASSLATRVSHEQFF.

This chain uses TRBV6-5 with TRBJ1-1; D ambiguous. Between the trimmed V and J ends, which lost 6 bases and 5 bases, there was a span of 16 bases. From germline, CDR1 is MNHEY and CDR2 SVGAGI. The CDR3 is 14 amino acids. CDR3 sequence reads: CASSYRAGGTEAFF. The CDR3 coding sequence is TGTGCCAGCAGCTACCGGGCGGGAGGAACTGAAGCTTTCTTT.

The CDR3 DNA reads as TGTGCCAGTAGTATAGTGTGGCAGGGGTCCTACGAGCAGTACTTC. Its protein product is CASSIVWQGSYEQYF. V usage is TRBV19 and J usage is TRBJ2-7; D possibly corresponds to TRBD1 (6 bases). V lost 1 base and J lost 1, with 11 bases in between. Germline lookup yields CDR1 LNHDA and CDR2 SQIVND (reference sequence). The CDR3 spans 15 residues. The entire variable domain, with the rest obtained from reference TRBV19 and TRBJ2-7, is as follows: DGGITQSPKYLFRKEGQNVTLSCEQNLNHDAMYWYRQDPGQGLRLIYYSQIVNDFQKGDIAEGYSVSREKKESFPLTVTSAQKNPTAFYLCASSIVWQGSYEQYFGPGTRLTVT.

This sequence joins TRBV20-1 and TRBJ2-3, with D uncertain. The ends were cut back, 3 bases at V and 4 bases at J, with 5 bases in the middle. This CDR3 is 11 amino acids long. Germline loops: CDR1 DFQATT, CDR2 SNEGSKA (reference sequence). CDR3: CSASTADTQYF. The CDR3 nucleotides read TGCAGTGCTAGTACGGCAGATACGCAGTATTTT.

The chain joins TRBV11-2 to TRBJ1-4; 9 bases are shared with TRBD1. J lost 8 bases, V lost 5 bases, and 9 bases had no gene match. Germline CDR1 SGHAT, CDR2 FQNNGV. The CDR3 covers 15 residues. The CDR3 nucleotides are TGTGCCAGCAGCCAAGGGACAGGGTGGGGGGAAAAACTGTTTTTT. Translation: CASSQGTGWGEKLFF.

The CDR3 here is CASSQGADQPQHF. The DNA of the CDR3 is TGTGCCAGCAGCCAGGGGGCCGATCAGCCCCAGCATTTT. The chain couples TRBV3-1 (or the pseudogene TRBV3-2) to TRBJ1-5, with D possibly being TRBD1 (6 bases). Trimming left V 3 bases short and J 5 bases short, with 8 bases between. Germline loops: CDR1 LGHDT, CDR2 YNNKEL (reference sequence). CDR3 size: 13 residues.

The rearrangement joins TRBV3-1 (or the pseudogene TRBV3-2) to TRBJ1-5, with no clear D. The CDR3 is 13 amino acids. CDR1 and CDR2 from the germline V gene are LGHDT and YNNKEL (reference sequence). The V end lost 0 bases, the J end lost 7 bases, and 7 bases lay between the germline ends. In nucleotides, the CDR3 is TGTGCCAGCAGCCAAGAAGTAGAACAGCCCCAGCATTTT. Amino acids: CASSQEVEQPQHF.

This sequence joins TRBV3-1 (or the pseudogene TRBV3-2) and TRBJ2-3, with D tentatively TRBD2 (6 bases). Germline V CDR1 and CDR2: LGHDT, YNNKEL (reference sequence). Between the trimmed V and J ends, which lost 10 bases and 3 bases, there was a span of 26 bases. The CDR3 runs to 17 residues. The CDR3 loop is CANSGGADFKGTDTQYF. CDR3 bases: TGTGCCAATTCCGGAGGGGCCGACTTCAAGGGGACAGATACGCAGTATTTT.

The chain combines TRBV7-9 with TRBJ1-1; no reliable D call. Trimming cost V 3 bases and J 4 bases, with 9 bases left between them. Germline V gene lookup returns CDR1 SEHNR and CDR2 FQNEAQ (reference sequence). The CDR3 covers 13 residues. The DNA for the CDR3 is TGTGCCAGCAGCTTCGCACAGAGCACTGAAGCTTTCTTT. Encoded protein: CASSFAQSTEAFF.

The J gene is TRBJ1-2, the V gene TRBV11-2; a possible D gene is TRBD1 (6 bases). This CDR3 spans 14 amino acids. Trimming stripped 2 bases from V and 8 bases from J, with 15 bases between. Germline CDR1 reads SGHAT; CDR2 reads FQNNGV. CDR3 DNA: TGTGCCAGCAGCTTAACAGGCAGGGGCGACGGCTACACCTTC. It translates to CASSLTGRGDGYTF.

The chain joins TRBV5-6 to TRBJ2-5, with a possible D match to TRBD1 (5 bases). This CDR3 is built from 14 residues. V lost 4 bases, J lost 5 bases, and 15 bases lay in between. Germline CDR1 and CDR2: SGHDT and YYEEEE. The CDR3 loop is CASSLTAITETQYF. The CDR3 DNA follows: TGTGCCAGCAGCCTGACAGCGATTACGGAGACCCAGTACTTC.

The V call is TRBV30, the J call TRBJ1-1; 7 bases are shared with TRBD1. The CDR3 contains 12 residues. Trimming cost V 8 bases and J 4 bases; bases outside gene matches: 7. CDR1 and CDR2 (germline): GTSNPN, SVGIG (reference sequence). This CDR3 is CALDRETTEAFF. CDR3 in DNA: TGTGCCCTCGACAGGGAGACCACTGAAGCTTTCTTT. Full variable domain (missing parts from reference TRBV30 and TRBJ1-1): SQTIHQWPATLVQPVGSPLSLECTVEGTSNPNLYWYRQAAGRGLQLLFYSVGIGQISSEVPQNLSASRPQDRQFILSSKKLLLSDSGFYLCALDRETTEAFFGQGTRLTVV.